These 26 T cell receptor beta chains originate from one sample sequenced in a study of blood T cells in healthy people across ages. A sample-barcoded 5' primer and a J-beta primer mix were used in a second PCR of roughly 6 to 11 cycles. TCRdb redid the calling of the 5' RACE reads with MiXCR, one entry per CDR3 protein. The table shows about 1.8 million distinct CDR3 sequences, with just under 50% occurring only once. Sequencing was done on a sample of blood. The receptors here all came from a woman aged 40 to 49 in good health.

The V gene is TRBV19, the J gene TRBJ2-1; 12 nucleotides line up with TRBD1. The J call may not be correct, given that the DNA end is closer to TRBJ2-7. The CDR3 has 15 residues. CDR1 is LNHDA, CDR2 SQIVND, per germline (reference sequence). This CDR3 reads CASRSGTGGYNEQYF. The CDR3 region has the DNA TGTGCCAGTAGATCAGGGACAGGGGGCTACAATGAGCAGTACTTC.

The J gene is TRBJ2-5, the V gene TRBV20-1, with TRBD1 matching over 8 bases. After removal of 8 bases from V and 4 bases from J, the junction contained 12 bases not matched to a gene. This CDR3 has 14 residues. Germline-derived CDR1 and CDR2 are DFQATT and SNEGSKA (reference sequence). CDR3 residues: CSLTGAKATETQYF. The DNA for the CDR3 is TGCAGTCTGACAGGGGCGAAAGCCACAGAGACCCAGTACTTC.

J is TRBJ2-7 and V is TRBV28, with a possible D match to TRBD2 (5 bases). The V and J ends lost 5 bases and 2 bases respectively, with 10 bases between them. The germline gives CDR1 MDHEN, CDR2 SYDVKM. The CDR3 contains 13 residues. CDR3 nucleotide sequence: TGTGCCAGCAGTCGAGGGTACACCTACGAGCAGTACTTC. Its protein is CASSRGYTYEQYF.

Only one count was recorded for this clonotype. The chain is built from TRBV20-1 and TRBJ1-2; a weak D match, TRBD1 (6 bases). The CDR3 length is 13 residues. Germline CDR1 and CDR2: DFQATT and SNEGSKA (reference sequence). The ends were cut back, 2 bases at V and 5 bases at J, with 12 bases in the middle. CDR3 sequence reads: CSARQGTDYGYTF. The CDR3 DNA reads TGCAGTGCTAGACAGGGGACTGATTATGGCTACACCTTC.

The rearrangement joins TRBV29-1 to TRBJ2-1; D is unclear. Germline values: CDR1 SQVTM, CDR2 ANQGSEA. This CDR3 has 15 amino acids. The V end was cut by 0 bases, the J end by 8 bases, with 17 bases between. The CDR3 loop is CSVEDSPSFRDEQFF. CDR3 nucleotides: TGCAGCGTTGAAGATAGCCCCAGCTTCCGCGATGAGCAGTTCTTC.

This sequence joins TRBV5-1 and TRBJ2-1, with TRBD1 as a possible D gene (5 bases). The J call is in doubt because the DNA end fits TRBJ2-7 better. Germline V lookup: CDR1 SGHRS, CDR2 YFSETQ. CDR3 length equals 15 residues. CDR3 nucleotide sequence: TGCGCCAGCAGCTTAACGGCAGGGATCTTGTACGAGCAGTACTTC. Its protein is CASSLTAGILYEQYF.

In its sample, this clonotype was seen a few times. The chain recombines TRBV20-1 with TRBJ2-7; D is undetermined. The ends were cut back, 6 bases at V and 0 bases at J, with 12 bases in the middle. CDR1 is DFQATT, CDR2 SNEGSKA, per germline (reference sequence). The length of the CDR3 is 13 residues. CDR3 in amino acids: CSASGYSSYEQYF. As DNA, the CDR3 is TGCAGTGCCTCAGGTTATAGCTCCTACGAGCAGTACTTC.

This clonotype was counted only a few times. This rearrangement joins TRBV4-3 to TRBJ2-1, with TRBD2 identical over 13 bases. There are 20 residues in the CDR3. The ends lost 0 bases at V and 4 bases at J; junction bases unmatched: 12. CDR1 is LGHNA, CDR2 YSLEER, per germline. Here the CDR3 reads CASSQDLGGRLAGGYNEQFF. CDR3 bases: TGCGCCAGCAGCCAAGATCTGGGGGGGCGACTAGCGGGGGGTTACAATGAGCAGTTCTTC.

The chain employs TRBV4-2 and TRBJ1-4, with D possibly being TRBD1 (6 bases). Deletions cut 4 bases from V and 3 bases from J, with 15 bases between. The CDR3 consists of 16 residues. CDR1 and CDR2 (germline): LGHNA, YNFKEQ. The CDR3 protein is CASSPAQGQANEKLFF. DNA of the CDR3: TGTGCCAGCAGCCCTGCCCAGGGGCAGGCTAATGAAAAACTGTTTTTT.

The V gene is TRBV6-2 or TRBV6-3, the J gene TRBJ2-5; D is undetermined. The CDR3 has 15 amino acids. The V gene's germline CDR1 is MNHEY and CDR2 SVGEGT. V shed 6 bases and J shed 4 bases, with 18 bases lying between them. The CDR3 DNA follows: TGTGCCAGCAGCTCAGCGTCCAGGACCAGAGAGACCCAGTACTTC. It is translated as CASSSASRTRETQYF.

The table lists this clonotype with a few counts. This chain joins TRBV10-3 and TRBJ2-3; the D is unclear. Deletions cut 4 bases from V and 4 bases from J, with 12 bases between. Germline V gives CDR1 ENHRY, CDR2 SYGVKD. The length of the CDR3 is 14 residues. The CDR3 region has the DNA TGTGCCATCAGTGGCTCCGGTGGGGCAGATACGCAGTATTTT. Translating it yields CAISGSGGADTQYF.

The CDR3 DNA follows: TGCGCCAGCAGCTTGGACAGGGGGCAACGTGAGCAGTTCTTC. The encoded protein is CASSLDRGQREQFF. V is TRBV5-1 and J is TRBJ2-1; 9 bases match TRBD1. This CDR3 contains 14 residues. The junction had 4 bases not matched to a gene; V was cut back by 0 bases and J by 9 bases. From germline, CDR1 is SGHRS and CDR2 YFSETQ.

This rearrangement joins TRBV7-2 to TRBJ2-1; TRBD2 might be the D (7 bases). V was shortened by 6 bases and J by 5 bases, with 20 bases between the two germline ends. Germline CDR1 is SGHTA and CDR2 is FQGNSA. This CDR3 has 16 amino acids. CDR3: CASRFSGGRTHNEQFF. In DNA form, the CDR3 reads TGTGCCAGCAGATTCTCCGGGGGGCGAACTCACAATGAGCAGTTCTTC.

J is TRBJ2-6 and V is TRBV12-3 or TRBV12-4; D unclear. V was cut by 7 bases and J by 0 bases, with 10 bases left in between. CDR3 length: 15 amino acids. The CDR3 region has the DNA TGTGCCAGCAAACGATCCGTCTCTGGGGCCAACGTCCTGACTTTC. It codes for CASKRSVSGANVLTF.

The V and J genes are TRBV20-1 and TRBJ1-2, with 7 bases identical to TRBD1. The CDR3 runs 18 residues. The J segment lost 4 bases and the V segment lost 0 bases, leaving 17 bases of the junction unmatched. Looked up from germline, CDR1 is DFQATT and CDR2 is SNEGSKA (reference sequence). CDR3 loop: CSARDIRTGEVVSYGYTF. DNA for the CDR3: TGCAGTGCTAGAGATATTCGAACAGGGGAAGTCGTTAGCTATGGCTACACCTTC.

In this sample, this clonotype turned up a few times. In DNA form, the CDR3 reads TGTGCCAGCAGTGAACAAACGGGGTACCAAGAGACCCAGTACTTC. Translating gives CASSEQTGYQETQYF. The rearrangement uses TRBV2 and TRBJ2-5; D might be TRBD2 (5 bases). This CDR3 region has 15 residues. Trimming cost V 2 bases and J 0 bases, with 10 bases left between them. Per germline, CDR1 SNHLY and CDR2 FYNNEI.

The rearrangement joins TRBV7-9 to TRBJ1-2; tentatively, D is TRBD1 (5 bases). Germline V gene sequence: CDR1 SEHNR, CDR2 FQNEAQ (reference sequence). The CDR3 spans 15 residues. Trimming took 5 bases from V and 4 from J, leaving 17 bases between them. This chain's CDR3 is CASSPVDSGTYGYTF. CDR3 nucleotides: TGTGCCAGCAGCCCCGTCGATTCTGGGACCTATGGCTACACCTTC.

The chain joins TRBV7-2 to TRBJ2-7; 9 nucleotides align to TRBD2. The germline gives CDR1 SGHTA, CDR2 FQGNSA. The CDR3 is 15 residues long. The J segment lost 0 bases and the V segment lost 2 bases, leaving 2 bases of the junction unmatched. This CDR3 is CASSLTSGPSYEQYF. Written as DNA, the CDR3 is TGTGCCAGCAGCTTAACTAGCGGGCCCTCCTACGAGCAGTACTTC.

This clonotype was observed a few times. V and J are TRBV4-1 and TRBJ2-1; 7 bases are shared with TRBD1. The CDR3 has 17 residues. V was pared by 1 base and J by 0 bases, with 6 bases of the junction left unmatched. Germline V gene data show CDR1 as MGHRA and CDR2 as YSYEKL. In DNA, the CDR3 is TGCGCCAGCAGCCAAGGGTCTTGGGACAGCTCCTACAATGAGCAGTTCTTC. Residues: CASSQGSWDSSYNEQFF.

The chain couples TRBV6-5 to TRBJ2-1; D may be TRBD1 or TRBD2 (7 bases each). The germline V gene encodes CDR1 MNHEY and CDR2 SVGAGI. Trimming left V 6 bases short and J 13 bases short, with 22 bases between. The CDR3 has 14 residues. The CDR3 nucleotides are TGTGCCAGCAGCCTTTACAGGGGAGGGGAGACCCAGTTCTTC. Amino acid sequence: CASSLYRGGETQFF.

This clonotype showed up just a few times. The chain couples TRBV6-5 to TRBJ1-4, with unresolved D. V dropped 2 bases and J dropped 14 bases, with 15 bases sitting between them. Per the germline V gene, CDR1 is MNHEY and CDR2 is SVGAGI. This CDR3 has 13 amino acids. Here the CDR3 reads CASSYDTTVMLFF. The CDR3 nucleotides read TGTGCCAGCAGTTACGACACGACGGTGATGCTGTTTTTT.

CDR3 loop: CASSFGQGVWYGYTF. The CDR3 DNA reads as TGTGCCAGCAGTTTCGGGCAGGGGGTGTGGTATGGCTACACCTTC. The gene calls are TRBV28 and TRBJ1-2, with 7 bases fitting TRBD1. Germline-derived CDR1 and CDR2 are MDHEN and SYDVKM. V was pared by 3 bases and J by 5 bases, with 9 bases of the junction left unmatched. The CDR3 is 15 residues long.

This clonotype has only one observation. The rearrangement joins TRBV11-1 to TRBJ2-5; D remains ambiguous. The V and J ends lost 7 bases and 0 bases respectively, with 15 bases between them. This CDR3 has 15 amino acids. The germline CDR1 and CDR2 sequences are SGHAT and FQDESV (reference sequence). The CDR3, as DNA: TGTGCCAGCAACCTTACCCGACTTAACCAAGAGACCCAGTACTTC. Encoded protein: CASNLTRLNQETQYF. Based on the CDR3 plus reference TRBV11-1 and TRBJ2-5, the full variable domain is EAEVAQSPRYKITEKSQAVAFWCDPISGHATLYWYRQILGQGPELLVQFQDESVVDDSQLPKDRFSAERLKGVDSTLKIQPAELGDSAMYLCASNLTRLNQETQYFGPGTRLLVL.

A few counts support this clonotype. V gene TRBV5-1 combines with J gene TRBJ2-1, with 11 bases fitting TRBD2. The CDR3 loop spans 16 amino acids. Germline CDR1 and CDR2: SGHRS and YFSETQ. V dropped 2 bases and J dropped 4; count of bases not matched to a gene: 5. CDR3 loop: CASSFDRTSGYNEQFF. CDR3 nucleotides: TGCGCCAGCAGCTTCGATAGGACTAGCGGGTACAATGAGCAGTTCTTC.

To note about this clonotype: With a much larger clone just one base away, this may be a read error. This chain links TRBV7-3 with TRBJ2-1, with TRBD2 identical over 12 bases. Trimming at V came to 7 bases and at J to 2 bases, leaving 3 bases not matched to a gene. Germline V gene data show CDR1 as SGHTA and CDR2 as FQGTGA. The CDR3 extends over 15 amino acids. For the CDR3, the DNA is TGTGCCAGCACCTCTAGCGGGGGGGCCTACAATGAGCAGTTCTTC. It translates to CASTSSGGAYNEQFF. The full variable domain, completed using reference TRBV7-3 and TRBJ2-1, is GAGVSQTPSNKVTEKGKYVELRCDPISGHTALYWYRQSLGQGPEFLIYFQGTGAADDSGLPNDRFFAVRPEGSVSTLKIQRTERGDSAVYLCASTSSGGAYNEQFFGPGTRLTVL.

The sample holds a few counts of this clonotype. The CDR3 spells CASSLSSGPYNEQFF. Written as DNA, the CDR3 is TGTGCCAGCAGTTTATCCTCGGGTCCCTACAATGAGCAGTTCTTC. The genes are TRBV28 and TRBJ2-1; D remains unclear. This CDR3 has 15 amino acids. From germline, CDR1 is MDHEN and CDR2 SYDVKM. Trimming stripped 1 base from V and 2 bases from J, with 9 bases between.